This passage covers 28 T cell receptor beta chains from one sample sequenced in a study of tumor and adjacent non-tumor tissue in lung cancer. A modified ARM-PCR protocol with three rounds of nested PCR amplified TCRbeta. From the multiplex PCR reads, TCRdb called clonotypes with MiXCR, one entry per CDR3 protein. This sample has approximately 100,000 distinct CDR3 sequences, with 60% to 65% found just once. No cell sorting was done before RNA was extracted from the tissue. This non-tumor lung sample came from over 3 cm beyond the tumor edge. The sequenced sample was distant non-tumor lung tissue. These receptors were obtained from a man aged 60 to 69 with non-small cell lung cancer.

In this sample, this clonotype turned up many times. The rearrangement joins TRBV29-1 to TRBJ1-5; weak D call: TRBD1 (6 bases). CDR1 SQVTM and CDR2 ANQGSEA come from the germline V gene. V lost 3 bases, J lost 3 bases, and 9 bases lay in between. The CDR3 contains 13 residues. CDR3 protein: CSVEVGANQPQHF. The DNA of the CDR3 is TGCAGCGTTGAGGTGGGGGCCAATCAGCCCCAGCATTTT.

Worth noting for this clonotype: No conserved phenylalanine or tryptophan is present at the end of the CDR3, so a read error is the likely explanation. Here the CDR3 reads CASSSQFNSPLHI. CDR3 in DNA: TGTGCCAGCAGTTCACAGTTTAATTCACCCCTCCACATT. The chain uses TRBV6-6 and TRBJ1-6; D ambiguous. CDR1 MNHNY and CDR2 SVGAGI come from the germline V gene (reference sequence). V lost 4 bases and J 6 bases, leaving 7 bases between the germline ends. The CDR3 loop spans 13 amino acids.

The chain uses TRBV5-1 and TRBJ1-6; no definite D call. V was trimmed by 0 bases and J by 6 bases, leaving 10 bases between them. The CDR3 extends over 15 amino acids. CDR1 is SGHRS, CDR2 YFSETQ, per germline. The CDR3 loop reads CASSLVGGPNSPLHF. The CDR3 coding sequence is TGCGCCAGCAGCTTGGTTGGAGGCCCTAATTCACCCCTCCACTTT.

Turning to this clonotype: A much larger clone lies a single base off, so this may be a read error. The V call is TRBV12-3 or TRBV12-4, the J call TRBJ2-1; 7 bases match TRBD2. The CDR3 consists of 14 residues. The CDR3 is CVSSLGSSGNEQFF. CDR3 in DNA: TGTGTCAGCAGTTTGGGGTCTAGCGGCAATGAGCAGTTCTTC.

V usage is TRBV6-5 and J usage is TRBJ2-3; D is uncertain. This CDR3 contains 15 residues. Germline lookup yields CDR1 MNHEY and CDR2 SVGAGI. The V end was cut by 1 base, the J end by 2 bases, with 10 bases between. CDR3 sequence reads: CASSYCRSDTDTQYF. The CDR3 DNA reads as TGTGCCAGCAGTTACTGCAGGAGTGACACAGATACGCAGTATTTT.

Comment on this clonotype: Just one base apart from a much larger clone, this may be a read error. The V gene is TRBV5-4, the J gene TRBJ2-3; D might be TRBD2 (6 bases). Trimming took off 4 bases at V and 2 bases at J, with 17 bases between the two ends. The CDR3 loop spans 16 amino acids. CDR1 is SGHNT, CDR2 YYREEE, per germline (reference sequence). Here the CDR3 DNA reads TGTGCCAGCAGCGTAACGGGGGTCGGTTTCACAGATACGCAGTATTTT. Translating gives CASSVTGVGFTDTQYF. Complete variable domain (other parts from reference TRBV5-4 and TRBJ2-3): ETGVTQSPTHLIKTRGQQVTLRCSSQSGHNTVSWYQQALGQGPQFIFQYYREEENGRGNFPPRFSGLQFPNYSSELNVNALELDDSALYLCASSVTGVGFTDTQYFGPGTRLTVL.

In the case of this clonotype: One end of the junction is discordant with germline, which a read error may explain. The V gene is TRBV11-1, the J gene TRBJ2-1, with a tentative D call TRBD2 (6 bases). CDR1 SGHAT and CDR2 FQDESV come from the germline V gene (reference sequence). The CDR3 spans 15 residues. CDR3 region: CASSLVVGGLNEQFF. As DNA, the CDR3 is TGTGCCAGTAGCTTGGTGGTTGGAGGGCTCAATGAGCAGTTCTTC.

As concerns this clonotype: The junction departs from germline at one end; a sequencing error may be responsible. Here the CDR3 DNA reads TGTGCCAGCGGTGAAGTTGGACAGGGGGGGTTTCAGCCCCATCATTTT. Translating it yields CASGEVGQGGFQPHHF. This chain links TRBV6-1 with TRBJ1-5; 10 bases line up with TRBD1. From germline, CDR1 is MNHNS and CDR2 SASEGT. The CDR3 is 16 residues long.

Regarding this clonotype: Because the CDR3 is missing its conserved closing phenylalanine or tryptophan, this is likely a read error. No DNA is shown, since the ends of the CDR3 on it are uncertain; the CDR3 is the one TCRdb lists. The genes are TRBV29-1 and TRBJ2-3; TRBD2, the table's D call, was not compared with the DNA. Germline assignment: CDR1 SQVTM and CDR2 ANQGSEA. Counting both end residues, the CDR3 totals 14 amino acids. The CDR3 loop is CSVEDSGATDTHYL.

A word on this clonotype: The CDR3 does not close with the conserved phenylalanine or tryptophan, likely indicating a read error. The genes are TRBV4-1 and TRBJ1-5, with 9 bases matching TRBD1. This CDR3 spans 15 amino acids. Germline loops: CDR1 MGHRA, CDR2 YSYEKL. Trimming removed 5 bases from V and 5 bases from J; junction bases left unmatched: 7. The DNA of the CDR3 is TGCGCCAGCAGCTCCCGGAACAGGGGGCATCAGCCCCAGCATCTT. Translating gives CASSSRNRGHQPQHL.

This clonotype occurred a few times. Without the conserved terminal phenylalanine or tryptophan, this CDR3 likely stems from a read error. The V gene is TRBV5-4, the J gene TRBJ2-1; 7 bases align to TRBD2. Germline V gene sequence: CDR1 SGHNT, CDR2 YYREEE (reference sequence). The CDR3 covers 15 residues. Losses at the gene ends were 4 bases for V and 8 bases for J; bases not matched to a gene: 12. CDR3 region: CASSMASGREHEQFL. DNA for the CDR3: TGTGCCAGCAGCATGGCTAGCGGTAGGGAGCATGAGCAGTTCCTC.

This clonotype has a count of ten or more. J is TRBJ1-1 and V is TRBV20-1, with a weak D call TRBD1 (6 bases). This CDR3 contains 14 residues. Germline V gene sequence: CDR1 DFQATT, CDR2 SNEGSKA (reference sequence). The V and J ends lost 0 bases and 7 bases respectively, with 15 bases between them. The CDR3 DNA follows: TGCAGTGCTAGAGAGGGACACCTTTCCTTTGAAGCTTTCTTT. This gives the protein CSAREGHLSFEAFF.

This rearrangement joins TRBV28 to TRBJ2-1, with D perhaps assigned TRBD1 or TRBD2 (5 bases each). Trimming cost V 5 bases and J 4 bases, with 12 bases left between them. This CDR3 is built from 14 residues. Germline assignment: CDR1 MDHEN and CDR2 SYDVKM. CDR3 DNA sequence: TGTGCCAGCAGTATCGGGACGGTGTACAATGAGCAGTTCTTC. Its protein product is CASSIGTVYNEQFF.

This clonotype was seen many times. J is TRBJ1-2 and V is TRBV6-2 or TRBV6-3; D is perhaps TRBD1 (6 bases). The CDR3 runs to 11 residues. Per the germline V gene, CDR1 is MNHEY and CDR2 is SVGEGT. V was cut by 8 bases and J by 6 bases, with 10 bases left in between. CDR3 loop: CASLGGNGYTF. The CDR3 nucleotides are TGTGCCAGCCTAGGGGGGAATGGCTACACCTTC.

In the case of this clonotype: Just one base apart from a much larger clone, this may be a read error. The chain carries TRBV12-5 and TRBJ2-7; weak D call: TRBD1 (6 bases). This CDR3 has 15 residues. The V gene's germline CDR1 is LGHNT and CDR2 FRNRAP. In nucleotides, the CDR3 is TGTGCTAGTGCTGGAACAGGGTCTTTCTCCTACGAGCAGCACTTC. Amino acid sequence: CASAGTGSFSYEQHF.

There are a few counts of this clonotype. A much larger clone sits a single nucleotide away, making a read error possible. The chain is built from TRBV6-5 and TRBJ1-1; D not certain. The CDR3 runs 12 residues. Germline lookup yields CDR1 MNHEY and CDR2 SVGAGI. The CDR3 DNA reads TGTGCCAACAGTTACGGGATCGGGGAAGCTTTCTTT. The encoded protein is CANSYGIGEAFF.

This clonotype was picked up many times. The V and J genes are TRBV12-3 or TRBV12-4 and TRBJ1-2; maybe TRBD1 (5 bases). This CDR3 is built from 16 residues. V was trimmed by 1 base and J by 4 bases, leaving 16 bases between them. CDR3 DNA: TGTGCCAGCAGTTTAGGGGGAGCAGGGTTTGGCTATGGCTACACCTTC. Its translation is CASSLGGAGFGYGYTF.

This clonotype was counted at least ten times. J is TRBJ2-1 and V is TRBV5-6; D gene unclear. CDR3 size: 14 residues. Germline V gene lookup returns CDR1 SGHDT and CDR2 YYEEEE. Trimming shortened V by 2 bases and J by 8 bases, and 14 bases separated the two germline ends. The CDR3 region has the DNA TGTGCCAGCAGCTTAGATGCTAGTGTTGATGAGCAGTTCTTC. Translating it yields CASSLDASVDEQFF.

The J gene is TRBJ2-7, the V gene TRBV7-2; D gene unclear. The CDR3 loop spans 15 amino acids. Germline V gene data show CDR1 as SGHTA and CDR2 as FQGNSA. Deletions cut 1 base from V and 5 bases from J, with 15 bases between. The CDR3 loop is CASSLGVGFQDEQYF. CDR3 DNA sequence: TGTGCCAGCAGCTTAGGGGTAGGGTTTCAGGACGAGCAGTACTTC.

This clonotype appeared many times. The chain combines TRBV12-3 or TRBV12-4 with TRBJ2-1, with D hard to call. There are 11 residues in the CDR3. V was shortened by 8 bases and J by 6 bases, with 8 bases between the two germline ends. CDR3 protein: CASRLTNEQFF. For the CDR3, the DNA is TGTGCCAGCCGACTCACCAATGAGCAGTTCTTC.

The chain recombines TRBV4-2 with TRBJ1-2, with D perhaps TRBD1 (6 bases). The CDR3 spans 15 residues. Germline V CDR1 and CDR2: LGHNA, YNFKEQ. The V and J ends lost 0 bases and 3 bases respectively, with 11 bases between them. The CDR3 sequence: CASSQDTGTDYGYTF. The CDR3, as DNA: TGTGCCAGCAGCCAAGATACAGGGACCGACTATGGCTACACCTTC.

V and J are TRBV12-3 or TRBV12-4 and TRBJ2-5; D gene ambiguous. The CDR3 runs 15 residues. With 6 bases removed from V and 1 base from J, the gap between germline ends came to 15 bases. The CDR3: CASSRDGVGQETQYF. The CDR3 DNA reads TGTGCCAGCAGCCGCGACGGAGTCGGCCAAGAGACCCAGTACTTC.

On this clonotype: The junction departs from the called germline gene at one end, perhaps through a read error. The chain recombines TRBV5-5 with TRBJ2-1; tentative D call: TRBD2 (6 bases). The length of the CDR3 is 17 residues. CDR1 is SGHKS and CDR2 is YYEKEE in the germline V gene (reference sequence). CDR3: CPSSLSPGLHSYNEQFF. CDR3 DNA: TGTCCCAGCAGCTTGTCACCGGGACTCCACTCCTATAATGAGCAGTTCTTC. The entire variable domain, with the rest obtained from reference TRBV5-5 and TRBJ2-1, is as follows: DAGVTQSPTHLIKTRGQQVTLRCSPISGHKSVSWYQQVLGQGPQFIFQYYEKEERGRGNFPDRFSARQFPNYSSELNVNALLLGDSALYLCPSSLSPGLHSYNEQFFGPGTRLTVL.

In its sample, this clonotype was seen a few times. The gene calls are TRBV12-3 or TRBV12-4 and TRBJ1-2; no clear D. This CDR3 has 12 amino acids. Between the trimmed V and J ends, which lost 7 bases and 8 bases, there was a span of 14 bases. CDR3: CASNQDNQGYTF. CDR3 sequence (DNA): TGTGCCAGCAATCAAGACAATCAGGGCTACACCTTC.

This chain uses TRBV10-3 with TRBJ1-5; unclear D gene. Per the germline V gene, CDR1 is ENHRY and CDR2 is SYGVKD. V was shortened by 0 bases and J by 3 bases, with 12 bases between the two germline ends. CDR3 length: 16 amino acids. CDR3 sequence reads: CAISESKATDNQPQHF. CDR3 DNA: TGTGCCATCAGTGAGTCGAAAGCAACAGACAATCAGCCCCAGCATTTT.

Comments on this clonotype: It may be a read error: a sequence one base away is much more abundant. The chain is built from TRBV13 and TRBJ1-1; D is possibly TRBD1 (5 bases). CDR1 and CDR2 (germline): PRHDT, FYEKMQ (reference sequence). Trimming cost V 6 bases and J 13 bases, with 21 bases left between them. The CDR3 totals 13 residues. CDR3 in DNA: TGTGCCAGCAGACCCGGGACCCTAGGTAAAGTTTTCTTT. This sequence encodes CASRPGTLGKVFF.

Note on this clonotype: In this CDR3 the conserved last residue, phenylalanine or tryptophan, is missing, so a read error is likely. The chain employs TRBV28 and TRBJ2-3; 14 bases are a match to TRBD2. Germline CDR1 reads MDHEN; CDR2 reads SYDVKM. The trim removed 5 bases at V and 1 base at J, leaving 5 bases unmatched. The length of the CDR3 is 17 residues. The CDR3 DNA follows: TGTGCCAGCAGTCCGACTAGCGGGAGGGCCGGCACAGATACGCAGTATTAT. It specifies CASSPTSGRAGTDTQYY.

In the case of this clonotype: The conserved phenylalanine or tryptophan normally closing the CDR3 is absent here, so this likely arose from a read error. The chain couples TRBV12-5 to TRBJ1-2; TRBD1 aligns across 7 bases. CDR1 LGHNT and CDR2 FRNRAP come from the germline V gene. The CDR3 has 14 residues. The CDR3 is CAGGPDRAHYGYTS. The CDR3 bases are TGTGCTGGTGGTCCCGACAGGGCCCACTATGGCTACACCTCC.